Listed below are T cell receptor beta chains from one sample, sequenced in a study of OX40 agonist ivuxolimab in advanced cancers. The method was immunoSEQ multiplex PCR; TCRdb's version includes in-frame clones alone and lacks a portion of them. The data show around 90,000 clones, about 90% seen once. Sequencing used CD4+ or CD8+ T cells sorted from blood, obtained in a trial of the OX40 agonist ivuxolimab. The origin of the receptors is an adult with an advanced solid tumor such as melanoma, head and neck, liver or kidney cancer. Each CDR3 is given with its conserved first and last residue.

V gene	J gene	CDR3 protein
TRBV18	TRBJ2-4	CASSPLALQEAKNIQYF
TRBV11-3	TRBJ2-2	CASSSSLAANTGELFF
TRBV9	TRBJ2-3	CASSVAGAGDTQYF
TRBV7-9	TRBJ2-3	CASRRDSKADTQYF
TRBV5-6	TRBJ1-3	CASSLNSNSGNTIYF
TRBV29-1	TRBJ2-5	CSGGLQETQYF
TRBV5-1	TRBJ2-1	CASSPGGTVPHNEQFF
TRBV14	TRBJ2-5	CASSQVSGVRETQYF
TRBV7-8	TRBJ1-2	CASSEGTVGRYTF
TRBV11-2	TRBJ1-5	CASSLGAGQPQHF
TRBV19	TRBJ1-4	CASSQVGPIRGKLFF
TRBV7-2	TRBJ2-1	CASSLSGNYNEQFF
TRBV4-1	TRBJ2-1	CASSRPDRANEQFF
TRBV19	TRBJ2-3	CASSIRGDSSGTQYF
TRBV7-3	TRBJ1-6	CASSLGSSGREGSPLHF
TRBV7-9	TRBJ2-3	CASSLGAVVGTDTQYF
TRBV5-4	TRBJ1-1	CASSWGGSTEAFF
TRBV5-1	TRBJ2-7	CASSKGTRGDEQYF
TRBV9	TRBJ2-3	CASSPEARGTDTQYF
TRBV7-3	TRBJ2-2	CASSPNTGELFF
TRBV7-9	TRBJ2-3	CASTNDRGRLTDMQYF
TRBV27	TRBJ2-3	CASTPRDGRTTDTQYF
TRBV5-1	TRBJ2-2	CASSLGGGDTGELFF
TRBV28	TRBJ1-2	CASSSPQGLNYGYTF
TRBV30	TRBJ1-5	CAWSVGGDQPQHF
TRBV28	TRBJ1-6	CASNLGPRGNSPLHF
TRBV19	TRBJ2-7	CASRTRDRGIDEQYF
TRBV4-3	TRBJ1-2	CASSPVVGSNYGYTF
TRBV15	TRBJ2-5	CATSGGLAGTRWEAQYF
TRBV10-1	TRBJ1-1	CASRSNRGRLNTEAFF
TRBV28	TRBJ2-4	CASSLGETNIQYF
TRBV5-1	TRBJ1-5	CASSLDRGGSSNQPQHF
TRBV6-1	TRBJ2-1	CASRGGTSATEQFF
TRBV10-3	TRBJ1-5	CAISESGSINQPQHF
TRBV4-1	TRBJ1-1	CASGNDAMNTEAFF
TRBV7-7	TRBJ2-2	CASSLRQNANTGELFF
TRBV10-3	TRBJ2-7	CAISAIDKTGEHEQYF
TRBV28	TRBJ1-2	CAVKSGGIYGYTF
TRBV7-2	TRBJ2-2	CASSLAGGTSTGELFF
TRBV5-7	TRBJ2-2	CASSLWNGELFF
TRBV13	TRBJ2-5	CASSPTGSETQYF
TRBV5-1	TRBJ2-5	CASSSGLAGVETQYF
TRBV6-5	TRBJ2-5	CASSRQSYQETQYF
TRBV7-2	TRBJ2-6	CASSLDGSSGANVLTF
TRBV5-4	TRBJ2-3	CASSLRTGPTDTQYF